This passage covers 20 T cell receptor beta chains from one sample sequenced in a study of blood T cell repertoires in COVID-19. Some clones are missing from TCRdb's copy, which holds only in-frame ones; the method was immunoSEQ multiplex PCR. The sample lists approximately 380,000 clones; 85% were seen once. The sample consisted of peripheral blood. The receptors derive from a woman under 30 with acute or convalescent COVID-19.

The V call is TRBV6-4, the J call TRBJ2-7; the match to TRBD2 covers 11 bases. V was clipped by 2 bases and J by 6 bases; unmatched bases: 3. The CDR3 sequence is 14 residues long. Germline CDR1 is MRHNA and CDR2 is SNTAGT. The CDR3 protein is CASSDGTSGAEQYF. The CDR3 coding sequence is TGTGCCAGCAGTGACGGGACTAGCGGAGCCGAGCAGTACTTC.

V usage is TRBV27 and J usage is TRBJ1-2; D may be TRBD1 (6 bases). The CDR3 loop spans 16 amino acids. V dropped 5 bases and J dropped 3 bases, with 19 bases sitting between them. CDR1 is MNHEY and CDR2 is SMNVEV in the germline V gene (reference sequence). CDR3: CASSKRAGRGYYGYTF. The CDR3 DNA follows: TGTGCCAGCAGTAAAAGGGCCGGGAGGGGGTACTATGGCTACACCTTC.

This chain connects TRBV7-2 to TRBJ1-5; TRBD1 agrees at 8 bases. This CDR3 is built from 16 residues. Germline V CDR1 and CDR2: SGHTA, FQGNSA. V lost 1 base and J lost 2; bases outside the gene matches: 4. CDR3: CASSLGTGYGNQPQHF. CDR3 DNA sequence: TGTGCCAGCAGCTTAGGGACAGGGTATGGCAATCAGCCCCAGCATTTT.

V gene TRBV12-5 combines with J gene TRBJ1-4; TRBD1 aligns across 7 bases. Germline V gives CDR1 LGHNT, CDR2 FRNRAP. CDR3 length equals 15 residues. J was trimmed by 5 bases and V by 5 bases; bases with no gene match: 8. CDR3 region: CASGPSQGRNEKLFF. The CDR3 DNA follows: TGTGCTAGTGGTCCCTCACAGGGGCGGAATGAAAAACTGTTTTTT.

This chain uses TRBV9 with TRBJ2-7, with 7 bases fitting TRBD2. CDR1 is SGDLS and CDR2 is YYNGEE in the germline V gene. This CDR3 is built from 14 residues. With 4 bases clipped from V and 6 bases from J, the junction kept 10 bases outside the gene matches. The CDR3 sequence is CASSPLGGNREQYF. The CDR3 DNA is TGTGCCAGCAGCCCCTTGGGAGGGAACCGCGAGCAGTACTTC.

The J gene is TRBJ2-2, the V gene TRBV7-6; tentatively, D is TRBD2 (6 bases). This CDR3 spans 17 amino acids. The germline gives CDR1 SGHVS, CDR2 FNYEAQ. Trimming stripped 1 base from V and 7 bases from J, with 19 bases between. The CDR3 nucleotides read TGTGCCAGCAGCTTAGAACGTCCGGGACTTGGATACGGGGAGCTGTTTTTT. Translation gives CASSLERPGLGYGELFF.

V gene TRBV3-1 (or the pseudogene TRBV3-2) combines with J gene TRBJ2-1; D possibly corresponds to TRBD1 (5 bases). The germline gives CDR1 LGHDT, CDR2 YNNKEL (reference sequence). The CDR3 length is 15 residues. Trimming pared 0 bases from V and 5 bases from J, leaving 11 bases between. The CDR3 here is CASSQDIGVDNEQFF. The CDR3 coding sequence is TGTGCCAGCAGCCAAGATATAGGGGTGGACAATGAGCAGTTCTTC.

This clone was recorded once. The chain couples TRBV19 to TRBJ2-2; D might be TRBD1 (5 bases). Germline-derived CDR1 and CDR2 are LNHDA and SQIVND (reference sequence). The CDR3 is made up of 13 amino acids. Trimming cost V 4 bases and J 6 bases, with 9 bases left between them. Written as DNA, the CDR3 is TGTGCCAGTAGTACCTCAGGGCCCGGGGAGCTGTTTTTT. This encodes CASSTSGPGELFF.

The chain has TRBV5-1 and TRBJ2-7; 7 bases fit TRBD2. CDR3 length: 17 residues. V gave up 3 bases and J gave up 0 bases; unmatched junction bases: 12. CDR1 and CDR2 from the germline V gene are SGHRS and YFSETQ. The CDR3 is CASSSGLSSGPSYEQYF. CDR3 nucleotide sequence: TGCGCCAGCAGCTCGGGCCTTTCTAGCGGACCCTCCTACGAGCAGTACTTC.

The CDR3 loop reads CASLPSGGFGYTF. Written as DNA, the CDR3 is TGTGCCAGCCTCCCCTCCGGGGGTTTTGGCTACACCTTC. J is TRBJ1-2 and V is TRBV12-3 or TRBV12-4; D is perhaps TRBD1 (5 bases). This CDR3 has 13 amino acids. Between the trimmed V and J ends, which lost 8 bases and 7 bases, there was a span of 17 bases.

The CDR3 DNA sequence: TGTGCCATAGGGGCCGACTACGAGCAGTACTTC. It yields the protein CAIGADYEQYF. The chain is built from TRBV28 and TRBJ2-7; weak D call: TRBD1 (5 bases). The CDR3 runs 11 residues. V was cut by 10 bases and J by 3 bases, with 10 bases left in between. Germline values: CDR1 MDHEN, CDR2 SYDVKM.

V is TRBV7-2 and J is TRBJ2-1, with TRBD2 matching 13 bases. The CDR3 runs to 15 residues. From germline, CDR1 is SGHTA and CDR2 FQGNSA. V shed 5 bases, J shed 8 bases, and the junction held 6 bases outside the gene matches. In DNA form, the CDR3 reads TGTGCCAGCAGCCAACTAGCGGGGGGGCCGGATGAGCAGTTCTTC. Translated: CASSQLAGGPDEQFF.

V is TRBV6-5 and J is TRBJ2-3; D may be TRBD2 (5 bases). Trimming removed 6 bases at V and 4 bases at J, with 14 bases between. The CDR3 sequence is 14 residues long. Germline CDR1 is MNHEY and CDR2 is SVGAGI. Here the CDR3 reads CASSRAGPADTQYF. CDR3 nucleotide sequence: TGTGCCAGCAGCCGTGCGGGCCCCGCAGATACGCAGTATTTT.

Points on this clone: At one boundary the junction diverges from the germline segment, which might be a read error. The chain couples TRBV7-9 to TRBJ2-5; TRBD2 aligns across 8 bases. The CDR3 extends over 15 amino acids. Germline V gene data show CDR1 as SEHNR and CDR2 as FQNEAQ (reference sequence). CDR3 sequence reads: CASGLTSGGEETQYF. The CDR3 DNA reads TGTGCCAGCGGCTTAACTAGCGGAGGGGAAGAGACCCAGTACTTC.

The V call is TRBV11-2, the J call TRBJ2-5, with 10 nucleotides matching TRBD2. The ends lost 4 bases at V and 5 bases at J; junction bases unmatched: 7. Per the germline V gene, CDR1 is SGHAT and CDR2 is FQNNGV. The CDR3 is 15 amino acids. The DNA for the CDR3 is TGTGCCAGCAGCTCCCCCGGACTAGCGGAGGAGACCCAGTACTTC. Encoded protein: CASSSPGLAEETQYF.

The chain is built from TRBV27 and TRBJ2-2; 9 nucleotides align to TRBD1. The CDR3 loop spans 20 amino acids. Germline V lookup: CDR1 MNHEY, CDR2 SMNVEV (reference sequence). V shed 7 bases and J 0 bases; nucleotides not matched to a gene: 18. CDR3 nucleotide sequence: TGTGCCAGCAATCCGAGGACAGGGGCCCCCATACATGCGAACACCGGGGAGCTGTTTTTT. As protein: CASNPRTGAPIHANTGELFF.

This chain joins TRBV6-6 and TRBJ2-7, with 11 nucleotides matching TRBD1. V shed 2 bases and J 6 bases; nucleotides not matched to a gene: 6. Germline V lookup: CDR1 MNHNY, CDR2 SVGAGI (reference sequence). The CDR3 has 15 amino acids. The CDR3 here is CASSYNGQGASEQYF. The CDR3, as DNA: TGTGCCAGCAGTTACAACGGACAGGGGGCTAGCGAGCAGTACTTC.

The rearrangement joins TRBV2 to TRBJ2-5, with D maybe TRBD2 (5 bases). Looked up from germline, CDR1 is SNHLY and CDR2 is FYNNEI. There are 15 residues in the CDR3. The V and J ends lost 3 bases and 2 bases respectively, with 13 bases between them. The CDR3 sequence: CASSDSGNLQETQYF. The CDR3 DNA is TGTGCCAGCAGTGACAGCGGTAATTTACAAGAGACCCAGTACTTC.

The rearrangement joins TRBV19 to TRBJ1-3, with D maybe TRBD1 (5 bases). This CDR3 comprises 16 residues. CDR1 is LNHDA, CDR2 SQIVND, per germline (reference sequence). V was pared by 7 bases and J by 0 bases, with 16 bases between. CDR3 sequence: CASKDRGGPSGNTIYF. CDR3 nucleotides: TGTGCCAGTAAGGACCGGGGGGGACCCTCTGGAAACACCATATATTTT.

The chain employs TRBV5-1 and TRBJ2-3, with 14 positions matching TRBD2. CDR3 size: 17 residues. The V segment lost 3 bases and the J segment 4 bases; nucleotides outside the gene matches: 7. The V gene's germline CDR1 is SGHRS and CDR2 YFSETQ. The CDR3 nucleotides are TGCGCCAGCAGCTGGCCGGGACTAGCGGGAGTATCAGATACGCAGTATTTT. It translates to CASSWPGLAGVSDTQYF.